This T cell receptor beta chain was retrieved from a study of response to subunit inactivated influenza vaccine. V shed 7 bases, J shed 4 bases, and the junction held 9 bases outside the gene matches. The CDR3 covers 14 residues. Notes on the study in general: T cells newly recruited by each seasonal influenza vaccination are few, the authors suggested.

TCRdb analysed the RT-PCR reads with MiXCR anew, one entry per CDR3 protein. This table has over 650,000 distinct CDR3 sequences, less than 20% appearing once. Concerning this clonotype: Its antigen is undetermined.

The sequencing here drew on PBMCs from blood, taken more than 4 days after vaccination. The receptor was derived from a man aged 50-59 years who received an inactivated influenza vaccine. J is TRBJ2-7 and V is TRBV12-3 or TRBV12-4, with 8 bases fitting TRBD1. The CDR3 DNA reads as TGTGCCAGCACTCACTCAGGGGGCGGATACGAGCAGTACTTC. Its protein is CASTHSGGGYEQYF.